These T cell receptor beta chains were read from a single sample in a study of PD-1 blockade in classical Hodgkin lymphoma. Produced via immunoSEQ multiplex PCR; TCRdb's table is partial and in-frame only. There are some 49,000 clones in the sample; approximately 91% occur only once, and nearly 5% lies in the top ten. Sequences were obtained from peripheral blood mononuclear cells (PBMCs). All receptors come from a human donor with classical Hodgkin lymphoma. CDR3s include the opening cysteine and the closing phenylalanine or tryptophan. D genes are given only for firm matches. Clone size is given for some rows only: seen once, a few or many times, or a class if the clone is expanded.

>-|TRBJ2-1|-|TRBV4-1
CASSQELDSGKSSYNEQFF
TGCGCCAGCAGCCAAGAACTGGATAGCGGAAAGAGCTCCTACAATGAGCAGTTCTTC
>TRBD2|TRBJ2-7|-|TRBV6-1
CASSGLADYEQYF
TGTGCCAGCAGTGGACTAGCGGACTACGAGCAGTACTTC
>TRBD1|TRBJ2-1|once|TRBV29-1
CSACVRDRGWNEQFF
TGCAGCGCCTGCGTTCGGGACAGGGGGTGGAATGAGCAGTTCTTC
>TRBD1|TRBJ1-5|-|TRBV27
CASSPQTGTGTLGNQPQHF
TGTGCCAGCAGTCCTCAAACCGGGACAGGGACGCTAGGCAATCAGCCCCAGCATTTT
>-|TRBJ2-3|once|TRBV5-6
CASSLESADTQYF
TGTGCCAGTAGCTTGGAAAGTGCAGATACGCAGTATTTT
>-|TRBJ1-1|-|TRBV4-1
CASSQEGGAGKVDTEAFF
TGCGCCAGCAGCCAAGAAGGAGGGGCAGGGAAGGTGGACACTGAAGCTTTCTTT
>-|TRBJ1-2|once|TRBV6-1
CANRDGTRAGYTF
TGTGCCAATAGGGACGGAACTAGGGCTGGCTACACCTTC
>TRBD1|TRBJ2-7|-|TRBV28
CASSQGTVSYEQYF
TGTGCCAGCAGTCAGGGGACAGTATCCTACGAGCAGTACTTC
>TRBD2|TRBJ2-2|-|TRBV14
CASSQDWGGTGELFF
TGTGCCAGCAGCCAAGATTGGGGGGGCACCGGGGAGCTGTTTTTT
>TRBD2|TRBJ2-1|-|TRBV2
CASPPTSGSNEQFF
TGTGCCAGCCCACCGACTAGCGGGAGTAATGAGCAGTTCTTC
>TRBD2|TRBJ2-1|-|TRBV18
CASSPPASGRFNNEQFF
TGTGCCAGCTCACCGCCGGCTAGCGGGAGATTCAACAATGAGCAGTTCTTC
>TRBD2|TRBJ2-5|-|TRBV19
CASSKLAGGGETQYF
TGTGCCAGTAGTAAGCTAGCGGGAGGCGGGGAGACCCAGTACTTC
>-|TRBJ2-1|-|TRBV18
CASSRSVGPSSYNEQFF
TGTGCCAGCTCCCGGTCCGTGGGGCCTAGCTCCTACAATGAGCAGTTCTTC
>-|TRBJ2-1|-|TRBV29-1
CSVERTGQSSYNEQFF
TGCAGCGTTGAACGGACGGGGCAGAGCTCCTACAATGAGCAGTTCTTC
>-|TRBJ1-1|few|TRBV11-2
CASSFTALNTEAFF
TGTGCCAGCAGCTTCACGGCGCTGAACACTGAAGCTTTCTTT
>-|TRBJ2-1|-|TRBV7-9
CASSFTGARGSSYNEQFF
TGTGCCAGCAGCTTCACTGGGGCACGGGGGAGCTCCTACAATGAGCAGTTCTTC
>-|TRBJ2-1|-|TRBV6-6
CASSYSTDNEQFF
TGTGCCAGCAGTTACTCTACGGACAATGAGCAGTTCTTC
>-|TRBJ2-1|-|TRBV12-2
CASRLAVPGRTSGNNEQFF
TGTGCAAGTCGCTTAGCGGTCCCGGGGAGGACTAGCGGGAACAATGAGCAGTTCTTC
>-|TRBJ1-2|-|TRBV7-9
CASSPLPLALKNYGYTF
TGTGCCAGCAGCCCACTCCCCTTGGCACTCAAAAACTATGGCTACACCTTC
>TRBD2|TRBJ2-1|once|TRBV28
CASSGLAGEAYNEQFF
TGTGCCAGCAGTGGGTTAGCGGGAGAGGCCTACAATGAGCAGTTCTTC
>-|TRBJ2-2|-|TRBV30
CAWKMWPTGELFF
TGTGCCTGGAAAATGTGGCCCACCGGGGAGCTGTTTTTT
>-|TRBJ2-2|-|TRBV10-3
CAISAPTGELFF
TGTGCCATCAGTGCGCCCACCGGGGAGCTGTTTTTT
>TRBD2|TRBJ2-3|-|TRBV28
CASSSRASGFTDTQYF
TGTGCCAGCAGTTCTCGGGCTAGCGGGTTCACAGATACGCAGTATTTT
>-|TRBJ1-1|-|TRBV10-1
CASSESSGGAGNTEAFF
TGCGCCAGCAGTGAGTCGTCCGGGGGCGCGGGGAACACTGAAGCTTTCTTT
>-|TRBJ2-1|once|TRBV11-3
CASSRLLAFYNEQFF
TGTGCCAGCAGCCGGCTACTAGCTTTCTACAATGAGCAGTTCTTC
>-|TRBJ1-3|few|TRBV5-1
CASSLDGSGNTIYF
TGCGCCAGCAGCTTAGACGGCTCCGGAAACACCATATATTTT
>-|TRBJ1-2|few|TRBV9
CASSVNTVSGYGYTF
TGTGCCAGCAGCGTAAACACAGTATCTGGGTATGGCTACACCTTC
>TRBD1|TRBJ1-4|-|TRBV4-1
CASSHLLRGRDEKLFF
TGCGCCAGCAGCCATCTACTCAGGGGGCGCGATGAAAAACTGTTTTTT
>TRBD2|TRBJ2-2|-|TRBV5-5
CASSSQGLAANTGELFF
TGTGCCAGCAGCTCACAGGGACTAGCGGCGAACACCGGGGAGCTGTTTTTT
>-|TRBJ1-1|-|TRBV7-3
CASSLSGVGTEAFF
TGTGCCAGCAGCCTCTCGGGGGTGGGGACTGAAGCTTTCTTT
>-|TRBJ2-5|-|TRBV10-3
CAISVEFQETQYF
TGTGCCATCAGTGTAGAGTTTCAAGAGACCCAGTACTTC
>-|TRBJ2-1|-|TRBV5-1
CASRGVHNEQFF
TGCGCCAGCAGAGGGGTCCACAATGAGCAGTTCTTC
>-|TRBJ1-1|-|TRBV5-1
CASSSAGVVGAFF
TGCGCCAGCAGCTCGGCTGGGGTGGTGGGAGCTTTCTTT
>-|TRBJ1-2|-|TRBV4-1
CASSQASYGYTF
TGCGCCAGCAGCCAGGCGTCATATGGCTACACCTTC
>TRBD2|TRBJ2-1|-|TRBV18
CASSSGGQDNEQFF
TGTGCCAGCTCAAGCGGGGGGCAGGACAATGAGCAGTTCTTC
>TRBD2|TRBJ2-1|few|TRBV29-1
CSVEGGRDANEQFF
TGCAGCGTTGAAGGAGGGAGGGACGCGAATGAGCAGTTCTTC
>TRBD1|TRBJ2-1|once|TRBV6-1
CASSRDRGQYEQFF
TGTGCCAGCAGTCGGGACAGGGGGCAATATGAGCAGTTCTTC
>TRBD2|TRBJ2-3|once|TRBV6-5
CASSYLAGGDTQYF
TGTGCCAGCAGTTACTTAGCGGGAGGAGATACGCAGTATTTT
>TRBD1|TRBJ2-3|-|TRBV15
CATAGGTATDTQYF
TGTGCCACCGCAGGGGGCACGGCCACAGATACGCAGTATTTT